A single sample gave rise to the 17 T cell receptor beta chains below, sequenced in a study of cytomegalovirus exposure and HLA in healthy donors. The PCR made use of 60 Vbeta and 13 Jbeta primers. Generated by immunoSEQ multiplex PCR, the TCRdb table keeps only in-frame clones and is missing some. The sample yields approximately 190,000 clones, around 86% seen once. The sample consisted of PBMCs. The origin of the receptors is a man aged 35 to 55 in good health and CMV-seropositive.

The chain couples TRBV7-2 to TRBJ1-3; D not resolved. CDR1 is SGHTA and CDR2 is FQGNSA in the germline V gene. CDR3 length: 17 residues. With 3 bases removed from V and 0 bases from J, the gap between germline ends came to 15 bases. CDR3 coding DNA: TGTGCCAGCAGCTTCGAAGCCTTGCCCTTCTCTGGAAACACCATATATTTT. Its protein is CASSFEALPFSGNTIYF.

The V call is TRBV30, the J call TRBJ2-7, with TRBD2 identical over 8 bases. The CDR3 is made up of 13 amino acids. The germline V gene has CDR1 GTSNPN and CDR2 SVGIG (reference sequence). With V trimmed by 5 bases and J by 2 bases, 5 bases remained unmatched. CDR3 DNA sequence: TGTGCCTGGCGACAGCGGGGGACCTACGAGCAGTACTTC. This translates into CAWRQRGTYEQYF.

The chain uses TRBV5-4 and TRBJ1-5, with 7 bases lining up with TRBD1. J was trimmed by 0 bases and V by 4 bases; bases with no gene match: 1. CDR3 length: 14 amino acids. The germline V gene encodes CDR1 SGHNT and CDR2 YYREEE (reference sequence). CDR3 DNA: TGTGCCAGCAGCGACAGGGATAGCAATCAGCCCCAGCATTTT. As protein: CASSDRDSNQPQHF.

The CDR3 loop reads CASSLGPYSVNTEAFF. For the CDR3, the DNA is TGTGCCAGCAGCTTAGGTCCCTATAGCGTGAACACTGAAGCTTTCTTT. The chain uses TRBV13 and TRBJ1-1; D gene ambiguous. The V end was cut by 0 bases, the J end by 0 bases, with 11 bases between. This CDR3 is built from 16 residues. CDR1 is PRHDT, CDR2 FYEKMQ, per germline (reference sequence).

The rearrangement links TRBV25-1 to TRBJ1-2, with 7 bases matching TRBD1. The CDR3 consists of 17 residues. Germline CDR1 is MGHDK and CDR2 is SYGVNS. The V and J ends lost 1 base and 3 bases, in that order; junction bases with no gene match: 11. For the CDR3, the DNA is TGTGCCAGCAGTGAATGGGCCCGGCCCGGGACAGACTATGGCTACACCTTC. It encodes CASSEWARPGTDYGYTF.

This chain connects TRBV6-5 to TRBJ1-5; D remains unclear. The CDR3 is made up of 14 amino acids. From germline, CDR1 is MNHEY and CDR2 SVGAGI. V was cut by 4 bases and J by 7 bases, with 14 bases left in between. CDR3 residues: CASSSTRVGQPQHF. The CDR3 DNA follows: TGTGCCAGCAGTTCTACCCGGGTTGGGCAGCCCCAGCATTTT.

This clone was seen only a few times. The CDR3 protein is CASSLAGAAGELFF. The CDR3 nucleotides read TGTGCCAGCAGCTTGGCAGGGGCTGCCGGGGAGCTGTTTTTT. This sequence joins TRBV7-2 and TRBJ2-2; TRBD1 might be the D (6 bases). CDR1 is SGHTA and CDR2 is FQGNSA in the germline V gene. The length of the CDR3 is 14 residues. Trimming removed 3 bases from V and 6 bases from J, with 11 bases in between.

The rearrangement links TRBV1 to TRBJ1-3. TRBV1 is assigned pseudogene status. The CDR3 has 19 amino acids. CDR3 residues: CTSSLSSGAGISSGNTIYF. CDR3 nucleotides: TGCACCAGCAGCCTTAGTTCGGGTGCCGGGATTTCGTCTGGAAACACCATATATTTT.

The chain is built from TRBV27 and TRBJ2-2, with D possibly being TRBD2 (7 bases). The ends were cut back, 4 bases at V and 7 bases at J, with 19 bases in the middle. CDR1 and CDR2 from the germline V gene are MNHEY and SMNVEV (reference sequence). The CDR3 length is 16 residues. The CDR3 region is CASSSSGTGGFGELFF. In DNA, the CDR3 is TGTGCCAGCAGTTCCTCCGGGACGGGGGGCTTCGGGGAGCTGTTTTTT.

This chain joins TRBV30 and TRBJ2-6; a possible D gene is TRBD2 (5 bases). The CDR3 loop spans 13 amino acids. Trimming took 8 bases from V and 4 from J, leaving 12 bases between them. CDR1 and CDR2 (germline): GTSNPN, SVGIG (reference sequence). CDR3 sequence: CAQRVSGANVLTF. The CDR3 coding sequence is TGTGCCCAGAGGGTTTCAGGGGCCAACGTCCTGACTTTC.

This chain connects TRBV12-5 to TRBJ2-7; 7 bases align to TRBD1. The CDR3 has 12 amino acids. The V segment lost 6 bases and the J segment 7 bases; nucleotides outside the gene matches: 6. The germline CDR1 and CDR2 sequences are LGHNT and FRNRAP. This CDR3 is CASGPDRREQYF. The DNA for the CDR3 is TGTGCTAGTGGACCGGACAGGCGGGAGCAGTACTTC.

This clone has a handful of counts. The chain has TRBV30 and TRBJ1-4, with a possible D match to TRBD1 (5 bases). CDR1 and CDR2 (germline): GTSNPN, SVGIG (reference sequence). CDR3 size: 15 residues. V dropped 0 bases and J dropped 5 bases, with 13 bases sitting between them. CDR3 in DNA: TGTGCCTGGAGTGTATCATGGACACTCAATGAAAAACTGTTTTTT. Translation gives CAWSVSWTLNEKLFF.

The chain carries TRBV6-1 and TRBJ2-1, with D perhaps matching TRBD1 (5 bases). The CDR3 contains 13 residues. Germline V CDR1 and CDR2: MNHNS, SASEGT. V was clipped by 7 bases and J by 7 bases, with 14 bases between them. The DNA of the CDR3 is TGTGCCAGCACCCGTGACAGTGGGAATGAGCAGTTCTTC. Translated, it gives CASTRDSGNEQFF.

The chain links TRBV21-1 to TRBJ2-7; the table assigns TRBD1, which was not confirmed against the DNA. TRBV21-1 is given as a pseudogene. There are 15 residues in the CDR3. The CDR3 here is CASSRDRGLKYEQYF. DNA of the CDR3: TGTGCCAGCAGCAGAGACAGGGGGCTAAAGTACGAGCAGTACTTC.

The chain uses TRBV5-1 and TRBJ1-1; a possible D gene is TRBD1 (6 bases). Germline-derived CDR1 and CDR2 are SGHRS and YFSETQ. The CDR3 contains 16 residues. Trimming shortened V by 5 bases and J by 1 base, and 18 bases separated the two germline ends. CDR3 region: CASSRELTGQNTEAFF. CDR3 nucleotide sequence: TGCGCCAGCAGTAGAGAACTGACAGGACAGAACACTGAAGCTTTCTTT.

The chain employs TRBV13 and TRBJ2-7; TRBD1 aligns across 7 bases. This CDR3 is 16 amino acids long. Germline V gene lookup returns CDR1 PRHDT and CDR2 FYEKMQ (reference sequence). Trimming removed 0 bases from V and 2 bases from J; junction bases left unmatched: 7. In DNA, the CDR3 is TGTGCCAGCAGCTTAGGGACAGGGTTTAAAGCCTACGAGCAGTACTTC. Its protein is CASSLGTGFKAYEQYF.

The gene calls are TRBV15 and TRBJ1-6, with D possibly being TRBD1 (6 bases). The CDR3 covers 15 residues. The V gene's germline CDR1 is LNHNV and CDR2 YYDKDF (reference sequence). V lost 1 base to trimming and J lost 8 bases, with 12 bases between them. The CDR3, as DNA: TGTGCCACCAGCAGAGTAGGCCAGGGGTATTCACCCCTCCACTTT. Protein: CATSRVGQGYSPLHF.